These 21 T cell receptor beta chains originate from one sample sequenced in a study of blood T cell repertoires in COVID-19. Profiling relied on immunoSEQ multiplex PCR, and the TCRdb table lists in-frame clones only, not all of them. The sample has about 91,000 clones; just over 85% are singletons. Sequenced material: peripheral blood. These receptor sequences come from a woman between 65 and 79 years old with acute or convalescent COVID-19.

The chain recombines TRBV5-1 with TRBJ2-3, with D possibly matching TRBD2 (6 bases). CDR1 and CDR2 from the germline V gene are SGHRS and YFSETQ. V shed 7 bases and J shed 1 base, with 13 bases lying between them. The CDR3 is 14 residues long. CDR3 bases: TGCGCCAGCTCCAGGGACTCGGGCACAGATACGCAGTATTTT. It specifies CASSRDSGTDTQYF. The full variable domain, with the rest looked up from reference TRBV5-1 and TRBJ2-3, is KAGVTQTPRYLIKTRGQQVTLSCSPISGHRSVSWYQQTPGQGLQFLFEYFSETQRNKGNFPGRFSGRQFSNSRSEMNVSTLELGDSALYLCASSRDSGTDTQYFGPGTRLTVL.

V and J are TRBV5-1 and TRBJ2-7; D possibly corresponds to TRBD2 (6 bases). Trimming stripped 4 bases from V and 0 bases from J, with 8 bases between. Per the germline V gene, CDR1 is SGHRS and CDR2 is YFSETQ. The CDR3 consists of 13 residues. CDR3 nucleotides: TGCGCCAGCAGCCCGGGAGTCTCCTACGAGCAGTACTTC. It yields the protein CASSPGVSYEQYF.

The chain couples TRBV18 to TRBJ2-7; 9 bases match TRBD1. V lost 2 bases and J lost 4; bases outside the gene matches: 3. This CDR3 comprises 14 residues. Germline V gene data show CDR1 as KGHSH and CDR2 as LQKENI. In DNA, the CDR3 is TGTGCCAGCTCACCAGGGACAGGGTGGTACGAGCAGTACTTC. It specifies CASSPGTGWYEQYF.

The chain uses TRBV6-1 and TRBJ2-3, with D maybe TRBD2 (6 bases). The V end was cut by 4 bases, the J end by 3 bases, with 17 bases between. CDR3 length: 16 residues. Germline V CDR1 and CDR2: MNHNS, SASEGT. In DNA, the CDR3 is TGTGCCAGCAGTGGGGTGCGGGGCTTCGGTACAGATACGCAGTATTTT. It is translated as CASSGVRGFGTDTQYF.

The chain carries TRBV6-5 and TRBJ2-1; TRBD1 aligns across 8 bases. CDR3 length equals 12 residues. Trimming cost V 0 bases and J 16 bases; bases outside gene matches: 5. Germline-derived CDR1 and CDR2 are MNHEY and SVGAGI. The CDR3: CASSYSGQDYFF. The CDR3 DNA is TGTGCCAGCAGTTACTCGGGACAGGATTATTTCTTC.

CDR3 residues: CSASWASTASYEQYF. CDR3 sequence (DNA): TGCAGTGCTAGTTGGGCCTCGACCGCATCCTACGAGCAGTACTTC. The J gene is TRBJ2-7, the V gene TRBV20-1; D is ambiguous. The V gene's germline CDR1 is DFQATT and CDR2 SNEGSKA (reference sequence). This CDR3 has 15 residues. V lost 3 bases, J lost 1 base, and 16 bases lay in between.

The CDR3 coding sequence is TGCGCCAGCAGCTTGGTAGAGCTACAAGAGACCCAGTACTTC. It translates to CASSLVELQETQYF. The chain links TRBV5-1 to TRBJ2-5; D is ambiguous. CDR1 SGHRS and CDR2 YFSETQ come from the germline V gene. V was trimmed by 0 bases and J by 2 bases, leaving 8 bases between them. The CDR3 consists of 14 residues.

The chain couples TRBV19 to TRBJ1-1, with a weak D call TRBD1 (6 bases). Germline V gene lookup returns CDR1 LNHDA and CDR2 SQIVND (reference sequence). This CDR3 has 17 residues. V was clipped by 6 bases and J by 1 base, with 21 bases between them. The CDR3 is CASRNEGVGNGNTEAFF. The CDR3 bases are TGTGCCAGTAGAAATGAGGGGGTCGGTAACGGGAACACTGAAGCTTTCTTT. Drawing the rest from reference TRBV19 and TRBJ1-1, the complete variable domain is DGGITQSPKYLFRKEGQNVTLSCEQNLNHDAMYWYRQDPGQGLRLIYYSQIVNDFQKGDIAEGYSVSREKKESFPLTVTSAQKNPTAFYLCASRNEGVGNGNTEAFFGQGTRLTVV.

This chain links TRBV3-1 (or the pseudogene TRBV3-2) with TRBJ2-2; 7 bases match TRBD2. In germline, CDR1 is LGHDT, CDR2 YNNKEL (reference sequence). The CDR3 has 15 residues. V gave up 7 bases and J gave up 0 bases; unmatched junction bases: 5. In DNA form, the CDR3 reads TGTGCCAGCAAAGTTGGGACTACGAACACCGGGGAGCTGTTTTTT. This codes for CASKVGTTNTGELFF.

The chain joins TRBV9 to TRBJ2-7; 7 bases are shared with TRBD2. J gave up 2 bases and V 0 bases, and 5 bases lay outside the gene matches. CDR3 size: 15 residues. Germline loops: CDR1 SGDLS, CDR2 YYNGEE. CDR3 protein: CASSVAPSGTYEQYF. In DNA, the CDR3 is TGTGCCAGCAGCGTAGCCCCTAGCGGAACCTACGAGCAGTACTTC.

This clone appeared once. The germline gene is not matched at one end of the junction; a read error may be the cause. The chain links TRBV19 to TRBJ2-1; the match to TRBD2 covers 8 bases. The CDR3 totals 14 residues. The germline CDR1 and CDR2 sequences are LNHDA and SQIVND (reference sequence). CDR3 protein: CASGIAGNYNEQFF. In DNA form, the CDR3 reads TGTGCCAGTGGTATAGCGGGGAACTACAATGAGCAGTTCTTC. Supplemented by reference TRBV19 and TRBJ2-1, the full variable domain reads DGGITQSPKYLFRKEGQNVTLSCEQNLNHDAMYWYRQDPGQGLRLIYYSQIVNDFQKGDIAEGYSVSREKKESFPLTVTSAQKNPTAFYLCASGIAGNYNEQFFGPGTRLTVL.

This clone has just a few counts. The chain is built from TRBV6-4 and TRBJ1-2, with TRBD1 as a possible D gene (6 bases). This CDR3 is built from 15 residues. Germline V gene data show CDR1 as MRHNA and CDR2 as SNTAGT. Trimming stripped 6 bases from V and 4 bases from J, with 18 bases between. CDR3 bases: TGTGCCAGCAGACCATCTATAGGACAGTCCTATGGCTACACCTTC. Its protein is CASRPSIGQSYGYTF.

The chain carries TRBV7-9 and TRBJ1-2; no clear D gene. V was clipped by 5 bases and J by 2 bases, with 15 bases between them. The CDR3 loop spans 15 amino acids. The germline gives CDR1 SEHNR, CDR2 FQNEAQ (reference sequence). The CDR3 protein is CASSTRGGGNYGYTF. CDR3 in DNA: TGTGCCAGCAGCACCCGGGGAGGAGGAAACTATGGCTACACCTTC.

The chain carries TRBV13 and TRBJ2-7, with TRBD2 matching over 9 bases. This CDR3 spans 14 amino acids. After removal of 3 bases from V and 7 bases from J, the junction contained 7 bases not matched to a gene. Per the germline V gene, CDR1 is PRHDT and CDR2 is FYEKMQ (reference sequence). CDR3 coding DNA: TGTGCCAGCAGCTTGGCTAGCGGGGCGGGAGAGCAGTACTTC. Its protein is CASSLASGAGEQYF. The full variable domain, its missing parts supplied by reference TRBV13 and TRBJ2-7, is AAGVIQSPRHLIKEKRETATLKCYPIPRHDTVYWYQQGPGQDPQFLISFYEKMQSDKGSIPDRFSAQQFSDYHSELNMSSLELGDSALYFCASSLASGAGEQYFGPGTRLTVT.

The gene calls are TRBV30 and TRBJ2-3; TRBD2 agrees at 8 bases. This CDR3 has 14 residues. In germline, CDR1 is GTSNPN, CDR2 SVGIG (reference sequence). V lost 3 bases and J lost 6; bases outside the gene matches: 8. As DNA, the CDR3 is TGTGCCTGGAGCGGTAGCGGGGCCCTGGATACGCAGTATTTT. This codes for CAWSGSGALDTQYF.

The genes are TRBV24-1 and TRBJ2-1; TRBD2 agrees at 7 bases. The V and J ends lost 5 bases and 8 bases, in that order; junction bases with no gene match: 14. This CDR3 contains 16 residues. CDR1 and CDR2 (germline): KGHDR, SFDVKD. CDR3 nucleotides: TGTGCCACCAGTGTTTATGGGGAGGGTTTGGGGGATGAGCAGTTCTTC. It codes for CATSVYGEGLGDEQFF.

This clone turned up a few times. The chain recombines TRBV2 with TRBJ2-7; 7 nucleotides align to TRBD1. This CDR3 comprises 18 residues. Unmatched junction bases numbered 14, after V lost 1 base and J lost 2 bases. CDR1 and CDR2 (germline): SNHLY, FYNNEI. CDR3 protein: CASSEESAVGTAAYEQYF. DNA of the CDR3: TGTGCCAGCAGTGAAGAAAGCGCTGTCGGGACAGCAGCCTACGAGCAGTACTTC.

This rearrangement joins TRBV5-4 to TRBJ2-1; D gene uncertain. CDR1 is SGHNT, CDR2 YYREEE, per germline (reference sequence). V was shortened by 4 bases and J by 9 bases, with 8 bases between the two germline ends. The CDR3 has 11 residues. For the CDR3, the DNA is TGTGCCAGCAGCCTTGGGCCTGAGCAGTTCTTC. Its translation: CASSLGPEQFF.

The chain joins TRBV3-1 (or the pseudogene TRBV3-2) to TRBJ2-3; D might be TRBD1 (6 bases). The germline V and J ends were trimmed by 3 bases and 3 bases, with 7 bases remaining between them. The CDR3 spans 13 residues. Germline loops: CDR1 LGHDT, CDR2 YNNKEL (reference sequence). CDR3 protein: CASSQTGTDTQYF. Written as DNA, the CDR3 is TGTGCCAGCAGCCAGACAGGAACAGATACGCAGTATTTT.

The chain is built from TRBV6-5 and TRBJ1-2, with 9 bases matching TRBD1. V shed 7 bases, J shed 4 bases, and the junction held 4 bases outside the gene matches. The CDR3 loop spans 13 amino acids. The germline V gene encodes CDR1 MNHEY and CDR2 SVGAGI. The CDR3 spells CASTRTGVYGYTF. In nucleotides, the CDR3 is TGTGCCAGCACAAGGACAGGGGTCTATGGCTACACCTTC.

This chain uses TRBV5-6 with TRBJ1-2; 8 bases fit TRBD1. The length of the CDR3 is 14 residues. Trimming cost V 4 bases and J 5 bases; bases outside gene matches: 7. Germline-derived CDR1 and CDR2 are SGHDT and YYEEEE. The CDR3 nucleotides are TGTGCCAGCAGCGGGTGGACAGGGAATTATGGCTACACCTTC. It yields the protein CASSGWTGNYGYTF.